This entry describes one T cell receptor beta chain. What it binds is not known. This sample is part of a study of cytomegalovirus exposure and HLA in healthy donors. Trimming pared 0 bases from V and 5 bases from J, leaving 11 bases between. The CDR3 extends over 15 amino acids. CDR1 SGHRS and CDR2 YFSETQ come from the germline V gene. Amplification used 60 Vbeta primers and 13 Jbeta primers. Clones were read by immunoSEQ multiplex PCR, and TCRdb kept only the in-frame ones, dropping some. The sample yields 150,000 to 200,000 clones, just over 70% seen once. Overall study results and limits: According to reports, the classifier identified cytomegalovirus status with high specificity and sensitivity. Only CMV serostatus was available as immune exposure information. For most TCR sequences rarity was the rule, although some public TCRs occurred in many donors.

This clonotype originated in a man aged 18 to 29 in good health and CMV-seropositive. V gene TRBV5-1 combines with J gene TRBJ1-4; no clear D. Sequences were obtained from PBMCs. CDR3 sequence reads: CASSLVGSNNEKLFF. CDR3 DNA sequence: TGCGCCAGCAGCTTGGTGGGCAGCAACAATGAAAAACTGTTTTTT.